The entry below gives a single T cell receptor (beta chain) sequence along with its context. Its specific antigen is unknown. No per-base quality is available; no much larger clone lies one base away. The immunoSEQ Assay, a bias-controlled multiplex PCR, was used to amplify TCRbeta CDR3 regions from genomic DNA. The study's own analysis went as follows. The number of nucleated cells in each sample was estimated from the amplification of reference gene primers within the assay. To quantify the absolute abundance of each unique TCRbeta CDR3 rearrangement, sequence reads were collapsed and filtered. Productive Simpson clonality was computed per sample as the square root of Simpson's diversity index over productive rearrangements. The table comes from immuneACCESS by way of TCRdb, which keeps in-frame sequences with V and J called. Part of the clones is missing from these tables; in studies checked, under half for an unresolved V gene and the rest for unknown reasons. That table supplies the V and J calls and clone size; D and trimming were determined from the DNA. This sample comprises approximately 110,000 clones, approximately 90% of them detected only once. 2.1% of the sample is held by the ten biggest clonotypes.

In Seattle, one collaborating source enrolled patients while the infection was active and tracked those patients longitudinally over the course of disease. Whole blood was collected in K2EDTA tubes by collaborating institutions according to the institutions' own protocols. For TCRbeta analysis, collaborator samples were shipped as frozen whole blood, as isolated PBMCs, or as DNA extracted from either sample type. These data belong to a study of blood T cell repertoires in COVID-19 (dated by TCRdb to the early 2020s). About the study as a whole: The collaborator samples originated in the United States, Italy and Spain and spanned the acute and convalescent phases of COVID-19. The material from the prospective study consisted of cDNA or gDNA derived from T cells, B-cell-depleted T cells, or PBMCs. The dataset comprised deeply sampled blood TCRbeta repertoires from subjects exposed to, actively infected with, or recovered from COVID-19. The repertoires were released in a freely available public database meant as a resource for research on the immune response to SARS-CoV-2. The samples were drawn from the first 160 participants of the ongoing ImmuneRACE study and from 1,254 subjects provided by 6 global collaborators. The sample metadata nearly always contained a de-identified subject ID, COVID-19 status, age in years and sex. Where HLA class I and class II types were available, the types were taken from metadata supplied by the sample provider, not from assay-based typing. Here is what the overall study found, with its caveats: The quantity of clinical and demographic metadata differed by source and by participant and was supplied without curation.

The germline V gene gives CDR1 as SNHLY and CDR2 as FYNNEI. From the cysteine up to the phenylalanine, the CDR3 has a length of 14 residues. Only CDR3 DNA remains: 42 bases, in frame from the first base. The junction shows trimming of 4 bases on V and 5 bases on J, and the gene matches do not reach 5 bases of it. The sample comprised peripheral blood. The sequence links TRBV2 to TRBJ1-5; 7 central nucleotides agree with TRBD1. The receptor comes from a man in his fifties or sixties with COVID-19, enrolled during active disease. CDR3 sequence: CASSGQGRDQPQHF. The DNA sequence is TGTGCCAGCAGTGGACAGGGTCGGGATCAGCCCCAGCATTTT.